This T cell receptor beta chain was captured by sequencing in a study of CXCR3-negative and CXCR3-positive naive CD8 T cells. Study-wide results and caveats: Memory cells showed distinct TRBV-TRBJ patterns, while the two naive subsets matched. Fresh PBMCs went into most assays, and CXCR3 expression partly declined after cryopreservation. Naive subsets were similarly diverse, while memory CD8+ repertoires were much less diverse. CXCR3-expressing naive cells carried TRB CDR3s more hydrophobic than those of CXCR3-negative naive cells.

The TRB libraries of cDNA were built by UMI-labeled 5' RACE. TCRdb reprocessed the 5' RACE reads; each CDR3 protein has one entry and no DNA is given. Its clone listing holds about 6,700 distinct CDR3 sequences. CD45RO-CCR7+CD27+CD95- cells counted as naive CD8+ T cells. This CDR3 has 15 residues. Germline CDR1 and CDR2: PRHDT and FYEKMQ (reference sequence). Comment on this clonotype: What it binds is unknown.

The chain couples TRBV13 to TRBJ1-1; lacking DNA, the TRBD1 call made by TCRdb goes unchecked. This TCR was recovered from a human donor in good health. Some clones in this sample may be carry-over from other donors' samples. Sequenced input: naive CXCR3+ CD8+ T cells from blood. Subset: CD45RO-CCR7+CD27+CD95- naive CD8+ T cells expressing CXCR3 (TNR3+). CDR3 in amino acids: CASSNGQGAGTEAFF. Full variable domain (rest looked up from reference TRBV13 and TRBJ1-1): AAGVIQSPRHLIKEKRETATLKCYPIPRHDTVYWYQQGPGQDPQFLISFYEKMQSDKGSIPDRFSAQQFSDYHSELNMSSLELGDSALYFCASSNGQGAGTEAFFGQGTRLTVV.